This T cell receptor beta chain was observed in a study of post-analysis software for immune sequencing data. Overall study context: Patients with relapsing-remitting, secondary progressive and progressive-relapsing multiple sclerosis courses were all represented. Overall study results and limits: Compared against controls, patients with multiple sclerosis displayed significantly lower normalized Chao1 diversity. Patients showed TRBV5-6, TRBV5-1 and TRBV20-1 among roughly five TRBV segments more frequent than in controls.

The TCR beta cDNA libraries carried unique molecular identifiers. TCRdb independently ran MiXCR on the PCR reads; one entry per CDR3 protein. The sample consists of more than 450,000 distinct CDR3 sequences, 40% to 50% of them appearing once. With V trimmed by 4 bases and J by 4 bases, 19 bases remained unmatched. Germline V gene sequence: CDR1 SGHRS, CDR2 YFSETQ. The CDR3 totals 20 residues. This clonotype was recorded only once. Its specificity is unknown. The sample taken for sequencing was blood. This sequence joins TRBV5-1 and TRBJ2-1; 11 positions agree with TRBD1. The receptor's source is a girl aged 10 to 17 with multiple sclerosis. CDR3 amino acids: CASSAGQGVFNLWGYNEQFF. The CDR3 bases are TGCGCCAGCAGCGCGGGACAGGGGGTTTTCAATCTCTGGGGTTACAATGAGCAGTTCTTC.